These 30 T cell receptor beta chains were sequenced from one sample in a study of cytomegalovirus exposure and HLA in healthy donors. Sequenced by immunoSEQ multiplex PCR; TCRdb stores in-frame clones only, minus some. The repertoire has approximately 160,000 clones, approximately 81% of them found once; the top ten carry 10% to 13%. The sample was PBMCs. Receptor source: a young man in good health and CMV-seropositive.

The genes are TRBV5-1 and TRBJ2-1, with TRBD2 matching 16 bases. This CDR3 spans 19 amino acids. Germline V lookup: CDR1 SGHRS, CDR2 YFSETQ. J lost 3 bases, V lost 3 bases, and 9 bases had no gene match. CDR3 protein: CASSYSGLAGGKSYNEQFF. DNA of the CDR3: TGCGCCAGCAGCTACTCGGGACTAGCGGGGGGGAAAAGCTACAATGAGCAGTTCTTC.

This clone was seen only once. The gene calls are TRBV5-1 and TRBJ2-3, with 8 nucleotides matching TRBD2. CDR1 and CDR2 from the germline V gene are SGHRS and YFSETQ. The CDR3 contains 16 residues. Trimming took 0 bases from V and 6 from J; bases not matched to a gene: 9. The CDR3 nucleotides are TGCGCCAGCAGCTTGGGGCCAGCGGGGGAATCTGATACGCAGTATTTT. Translating gives CASSLGPAGESDTQYF.

The genes are TRBV11-3 and TRBJ1-6; D not resolved. Germline V gives CDR1 SGHNT, CDR2 YENEEA. The CDR3 contains 13 residues. V lost 8 bases and J 3 bases, leaving 8 bases between the germline ends. In DNA, the CDR3 is TGTGCCAGCGGCCAGATCTATAATTCACCCCTCCACTTT. Its translation: CASGQIYNSPLHF.

The V gene is TRBV30, the J gene TRBJ2-2, with D possibly TRBD1 on 5 matching bases. This CDR3 has 14 residues. Germline CDR1 and CDR2: GTSNPN and SVGIG (reference sequence). Trimming left V 6 bases short and J 3 bases short, with 14 bases between. CDR3 coding DNA: TGTGCCTGTAAATCAGGGTTAGACACCGGGGAGCTGTTTTTT. It specifies CACKSGLDTGELFF.

The V call is TRBV13, the J call TRBJ2-7, with D maybe TRBD2 (5 bases). Germline V lookup: CDR1 PRHDT, CDR2 FYEKMQ (reference sequence). V lost 1 base and J lost 0, with 7 bases in between. This CDR3 spans 14 amino acids. The CDR3 spells CASSLVGSSYEQYF. CDR3 bases: TGTGCCAGCAGCTTAGTTGGGAGCTCCTACGAGCAGTACTTC. Based on the CDR3 plus reference TRBV13 and TRBJ2-7, the full variable domain is AAGVIQSPRHLIKEKRETATLKCYPIPRHDTVYWYQQGPGQDPQFLISFYEKMQSDKGSIPDRFSAQQFSDYHSELNMSSLELGDSALYFCASSLVGSSYEQYFGPGTRLTVT.

This clone was counted once. V is TRBV9 and J is TRBJ1-5; no definite D call. Germline V gene sequence: CDR1 SGDLS, CDR2 YYNGEE. The CDR3 consists of 15 residues. Trimming stripped 4 bases from V and 0 bases from J, with 11 bases between. Here the CDR3 reads CASSQMGDSNQPQHF. CDR3 nucleotide sequence: TGTGCCAGCAGCCAGATGGGCGATAGCAATCAGCCCCAGCATTTT.

This clone was observed a single time. The J gene is TRBJ2-7, the V gene TRBV28; 7 bases agree with TRBD2. The CDR3 length is 14 residues. Germline CDR1 reads MDHEN; CDR2 reads SYDVKM. Losses at the gene ends were 6 bases for V and 4 bases for J; bases not matched to a gene: 9. The CDR3, as DNA: TGTGCCAGCAGAGGGCTAGCGGATCCATACGAGCAGTACTTC. Amino acid sequence: CASRGLADPYEQYF.

This clone was detected only once. This chain connects TRBV7-2 to TRBJ2-5; D might be TRBD2 (5 bases). V lost 5 bases to trimming and J lost 0 bases, with 19 bases between them. The CDR3 covers 17 residues. The V gene's germline CDR1 is SGHTA and CDR2 FQGNSA. The CDR3 DNA reads as TGTGCCAGCAGCCTGACGTGGCGGGCTCTGAACCAAGAGACCCAGTACTTC. Translated, it gives CASSLTWRALNQETQYF.

This clone has just one count. The chain links TRBV25-1 to TRBJ2-2; possibly TRBD1 for D (5 bases). Per the germline V gene, CDR1 is MGHDK and CDR2 is SYGVNS. Trimming took off 7 bases at V and 5 bases at J, with 14 bases between the two ends. The length of the CDR3 is 14 residues. The DNA of the CDR3 is TGTGCCAGCACCCCCAGGGTTGGGACCGGGGAGCTGTTTTTT. It yields the protein CASTPRVGTGELFF.

This chain links TRBV29-1 with TRBJ1-1, with TRBD1 as a possible D gene (5 bases). Germline CDR1 reads SQVTM; CDR2 reads ANQGSEA. This CDR3 is built from 12 residues. Between the trimmed V and J ends, which lost 7 bases and 4 bases, there was a span of 13 bases. Here the CDR3 reads CSGGRGGTEAFF. As DNA, the CDR3 is TGCAGCGGAGGGAGGGGAGGCACTGAAGCTTTCTTT.

V usage is TRBV19 and J usage is TRBJ1-2, with D possibly matching TRBD1 (5 bases). Trimming stripped 3 bases from V and 4 bases from J, with 12 bases between. Germline assignment: CDR1 LNHDA and CDR2 SQIVND (reference sequence). The CDR3 length is 14 residues. The CDR3 DNA reads as TGTGCCAGTAGTATGGGGGGGAACGGCTATGGCTACACCTTC. Translated, it gives CASSMGGNGYGYTF.

The chain links TRBV15 to TRBJ2-3; D is possibly TRBD1 (6 bases). The CDR3 runs 15 residues. Germline V CDR1 and CDR2: LNHNV, YYDKDF (reference sequence). The V and J ends lost 3 bases and 6 bases respectively, with 16 bases between them. This CDR3 reads CATSRVRGVMDTQYF. The CDR3, as DNA: TGTGCCACCAGCAGGGTCAGGGGAGTAATGGATACGCAGTATTTT.

The rearrangement uses TRBV7-2 and TRBJ2-1; 9 bases are shared with TRBD1. The germline V gene has CDR1 SGHTA and CDR2 FQGNSA. This CDR3 spans 16 amino acids. V lost 2 bases and J lost 2; bases outside the gene matches: 4. CDR3 nucleotides: TGTGCCAGCAGCTTAAAGGGGGACAGGGCCTACAATGAGCAGTTCTTC. Protein product: CASSLKGDRAYNEQFF.

This chain connects TRBV27 to TRBJ1-2; no definite D call. V was clipped by 2 bases and J by 7 bases, with 14 bases between them. Germline CDR1 and CDR2: MNHEY and SMNVEV (reference sequence). This CDR3 contains 14 residues. CDR3 DNA sequence: TGTGCCAGCAGTTTACACCTGGGGAGGGCTGGCTACACCTTC. Translated, it gives CASSLHLGRAGYTF.

The V gene is TRBV5-6, the J gene TRBJ2-7, with 10 bases fitting TRBD1. Trimming removed 4 bases from V and 5 bases from J; junction bases left unmatched: 9. This CDR3 is built from 15 residues. Germline assignment: CDR1 SGHDT and CDR2 YYEEEE. The CDR3 DNA follows: TGTGCCAGCAGCGACCAGACAGGGGGCGCGGACGAGCAGTACTTC. It specifies CASSDQTGGADEQYF.

The genes are TRBV7-3 and TRBJ2-3; TRBD2 matches 7 bases. After removal of 5 bases from V and 1 base from J, the junction contained 9 bases not matched to a gene. Germline loops: CDR1 SGHTA, CDR2 FQGTGA. This CDR3 is built from 16 residues. In DNA form, the CDR3 reads TGTGCCAGCAGCCCTGGGGACTACCGCCGCACAGATACGCAGTATTTT. Protein: CASSPGDYRRTDTQYF.

The rearrangement uses TRBV9 and TRBJ1-2; TRBD1 is a possible D gene (5 bases). In germline, CDR1 is SGDLS, CDR2 YYNGEE. V was trimmed by 4 bases and J by 0 bases, leaving 10 bases between them. The CDR3 totals 14 residues. CDR3 nucleotides: TGTGCCAGCAGCCCCGGACATCCTAACTATGGCTACACCTTC. Its translation is CASSPGHPNYGYTF.

This chain links TRBV15 with TRBJ2-7, with 7 bases identical to TRBD1. CDR1 LNHNV and CDR2 YYDKDF come from the germline V gene (reference sequence). This CDR3 region has 15 residues. J gave up 6 bases and V 0 bases, and 8 bases lay outside the gene matches. The CDR3 nucleotides read TGTGCCACCAGCAGAGATTCTACAGGGGCGAGCGAGCAGTACTTC. It yields the protein CATSRDSTGASEQYF.

This chain joins TRBV7-2 and TRBJ2-5; possible D gene TRBD2, 6 bases. CDR3 length: 13 residues. CDR1 is SGHTA, CDR2 FQGNSA, per germline. V was cut by 6 bases and J by 5 bases, with 13 bases left in between. For the CDR3, the DNA is TGTGCCAGCAGGGATTCGGGGAGGGAGACCCAGTACTTC. As protein: CASRDSGRETQYF.

This clone was seen a few times. The V call is TRBV6-6, the J call TRBJ1-1; D is unclear. V lost 2 bases to trimming and J lost 6 bases, with 7 bases between them. This CDR3 is 12 amino acids long. The germline CDR1 and CDR2 sequences are MNHNY and SVGAGI (reference sequence). The chain's CDR3 is CASSYVQAEAFF. As DNA, the CDR3 is TGTGCCAGCAGTTACGTGCAGGCTGAAGCTTTCTTT.

The chain employs TRBV7-2 and TRBJ1-2; D may be TRBD1 (5 bases). The CDR3 length is 15 residues. The ends were cut back, 4 bases at V and 4 bases at J, with 16 bases in the middle. CDR1 and CDR2 (germline): SGHTA, FQGNSA. In DNA form, the CDR3 reads TGTGCCAGCAGCTCCCCGGTCCTTAGGGGCTATGGCTACACCTTC. Residues: CASSSPVLRGYGYTF.

The V gene is TRBV9, the J gene TRBJ2-7, with 7 nucleotides matching TRBD2. The CDR3 contains 16 residues. V lost 4 bases to trimming and J lost 6 bases; unmatched junction nucleotides: 16. Germline CDR1 and CDR2: SGDLS and YYNGEE. CDR3 coding DNA: TGTGCCAGCAGCCCAAGAGGGGCGGGAGAGTTGAGCGAGCAGTACTTC. It is translated as CASSPRGAGELSEQYF.

The chain carries TRBV9 and TRBJ1-1; a possible D gene is TRBD1 (6 bases). Germline V lookup: CDR1 SGDLS, CDR2 YYNGEE. The CDR3 has 15 residues. The V gene lost 1 base and the J gene lost 3 bases, with 13 bases spanning the gap. CDR3 protein: CASSVTGWEYTEAFF. The CDR3 coding sequence is TGTGCCAGCAGCGTAACAGGGTGGGAGTACACTGAAGCTTTCTTT.

The gene calls are TRBV7-9 and TRBJ2-1; D may be TRBD2 (5 bases). V lost 2 bases and J 8 bases, leaving 7 bases between the germline ends. From germline, CDR1 is SEHNR and CDR2 FQNEAQ (reference sequence). This CDR3 is 12 amino acids long. As DNA, the CDR3 is TGTGCCAGCAGCTTAAGAGCGGATGAGCAGTTCTTC. It specifies CASSLRADEQFF.

This rearrangement joins TRBV5-1 to TRBJ2-1; TRBD2 matches 11 bases. Trimming removed 4 bases from V and 4 bases from J; junction bases left unmatched: 10. The CDR3 length is 17 residues. Germline V gives CDR1 SGHRS, CDR2 YFSETQ. CDR3 amino acids: CASSLLAGGVSYNEQFF. The CDR3 DNA is TGCGCCAGCAGCCTTCTAGCGGGAGGCGTTTCATACAATGAGCAGTTCTTC.

The chain uses TRBV6-5 and TRBJ2-7, with 12 nucleotides matching TRBD2. Germline CDR1 MNHEY, CDR2 SVGAGI. This CDR3 has 16 amino acids. Trimming cost V 2 bases and J 4 bases; bases outside gene matches: 6. The CDR3 nucleotides are TGTGCCAGCAGTTACCTGACTAGCGGGAGTGTTTACGAGCAGTACTTC. This gives the protein CASSYLTSGSVYEQYF.

The V and J genes are TRBV7-6 and TRBJ2-3, with 15 bases that match TRBD2. There are 19 residues in the CDR3. V shed 1 base and J 1 base; nucleotides not matched to a gene: 6. Germline loops: CDR1 SGHVS, CDR2 FNYEAQ. CDR3 in amino acids: CASSLVSGLAGGRTDTQYF. CDR3 in DNA: TGTGCCAGCAGCTTAGTATCGGGACTAGCGGGAGGACGCACAGATACGCAGTATTTT.

This chain uses TRBV6-5 with TRBJ2-5; 9 bases fit TRBD2. V gave up 5 bases and J gave up 5 bases; unmatched junction bases: 6. CDR3 length: 14 amino acids. From germline, CDR1 is MNHEY and CDR2 SVGAGI. The CDR3 reads CASSRRGGGETQYF. DNA for the CDR3: TGTGCCAGCAGTCGGCGGGGGGGCGGGGAGACCCAGTACTTC.

The chain is built from TRBV15 and TRBJ1-2, with D perhaps matching TRBD1 (6 bases). Deletions cut 5 bases from V and 8 bases from J, with 18 bases between. CDR3 length: 14 amino acids. Germline values: CDR1 LNHNV, CDR2 YYDKDF (reference sequence). The CDR3 DNA reads as TGTGCCACCAGCTACGATACAGGGATTGGGGGCTACACCTTC. This sequence encodes CATSYDTGIGGYTF. The full variable domain, with the rest looked up from reference TRBV15 and TRBJ1-2, is DAMVIQNPRYQVTQFGKPVTLSCSQTLNHNVMYWYQQKSSQAPKLLFHYYDKDFNNEADTPDNFQSRRPNTSFCFLDIRSPGLGDTAMYLCATSYDTGIGGYTFGSGTRLTVV.

The chain has TRBV4-3 and TRBJ2-7, with 7 bases fitting TRBD1. The length of the CDR3 is 15 residues. Germline V lookup: CDR1 LGHNA, CDR2 YSLEER. V was clipped by 3 bases and J by 6 bases; unmatched bases: 11. CDR3 loop: CASSQTGRGIGEQYF. The CDR3 DNA reads as TGCGCCAGCAGCCAGACCGGCAGGGGGATAGGCGAGCAGTACTTC.